Each of the 20 T cell receptor beta chains below was sequenced from the same sample in a study of shared clonotypes between healthy human individuals. Sequencing was performed with immunoSEQ multiplex PCR; in TCRdb, only in-frame clones are kept and a portion is missing. The sample comprises roughly 2 million clones, about 94% of which are singletons, and 0.1% to 0.15% rests with the top ten. Sequenced material: naive CD4+ T cells sorted from blood. Stated subset: CD45RA+ positively selected. The source of these receptors is a man aged 18 to 29 in good health.

This chain connects TRBV2 to TRBJ1-2, with a weak D call TRBD1 (5 bases). The V gene's germline CDR1 is SNHLY and CDR2 FYNNEI. The V and J ends lost 6 bases and 3 bases respectively, with 17 bases between them. This CDR3 comprises 15 residues. The CDR3: CASSQSGGADYGYTF. The CDR3 coding sequence is TGTGCCAGCAGCCAATCAGGCGGGGCAGACTATGGCTACACCTTC. The entire variable domain, with the rest obtained from reference TRBV2 and TRBJ1-2, is as follows: EPEVTQTPSHQVTQMGQEVILRCVPISNHLYFYWYRQILGQKVEFLVSFYNNEISEKSEIFDDQFSVERPDGSNFTLKIRSTKLEDSAMYFCASSQSGGADYGYTFGSGTRLTVV.

The CDR3 nucleotides read TGTGCCAGCTCACCACTTACCGCTGACACCGGGGAGCTGTTTTTT. Amino acids: CASSPLTADTGELFF. This chain uses TRBV18 with TRBJ2-2; D gene uncertain. The V end lost 1 base, the J end lost 3 bases, and 9 bases lay between the germline ends. The CDR3 length is 15 residues. CDR1 KGHSH and CDR2 LQKENI come from the germline V gene.

The chain employs TRBV7-9 and TRBJ2-2; D gene uncertain. Germline CDR1 SEHNR, CDR2 FQNEAQ (reference sequence). This CDR3 has 12 residues. Trimming cost V 8 bases and J 5 bases, with 9 bases left between them. CDR3 in DNA: TGTGCCAGCCTTGGATGGACCGGGGAGCTGTTTTTT. Translated, it gives CASLGWTGELFF.

The rearrangement joins TRBV9 to TRBJ2-2, with 9 positions matching TRBD2. There are 16 residues in the CDR3. CDR1 and CDR2 (germline): SGDLS, YYNGEE. V trimming: 0 bases; J trimming: 6 bases; junction bases outside the gene matches: 6. CDR3 loop: CASSVVAGVTPGELFF. The CDR3, as DNA: TGTGCCAGCAGCGTAGTAGCGGGAGTCACCCCCGGGGAGCTGTTTTTT. The full variable domain, rest sourced from reference TRBV9 and TRBJ2-2, is DSGVTQTPKHLITATGQRVTLRCSPRSGDLSVYWYQQSLDQGLQFLIQYYNGEERAKGNILERFSAQQFPDLHSELNLSSLELGDSALYFCASSVVAGVTPGELFFGEGSRLTVL.

The chain's CDR3 is CASSLALGGSGDNEQFF. The CDR3 DNA reads as TGTGCCAGCAGCTTAGCGCTTGGAGGGAGTGGGGACAATGAGCAGTTCTTC. This chain joins TRBV7-2 and TRBJ2-1, with a possible D match to TRBD2 (6 bases). Germline V CDR1 and CDR2: SGHTA, FQGNSA. V gave up 0 bases and J gave up 5 bases, with 17 bases separating them. The CDR3 runs 17 residues.

The chain carries TRBV18 and TRBJ2-2; possibly TRBD2 for D (5 bases). The germline V and J ends were trimmed by 3 bases and 6 bases, with 8 bases remaining between them. The CDR3 length is 13 residues. Germline V gives CDR1 KGHSH, CDR2 LQKENI. The CDR3 coding sequence is TGTGCCAGCTCACCGGACTCTGCCGGGGAGCTGTTTTTT. Encoded protein: CASSPDSAGELFF.

The chain uses TRBV11-3 and TRBJ2-7; D possibly uses TRBD1 or TRBD2 (6 bases each). The CDR3 has 13 residues. Germline V gives CDR1 SGHNT, CDR2 YENEEA. Trimming left V 5 bases short and J 5 bases short, with 13 bases between. Written as DNA, the CDR3 is TGTGCCAGCAGCCCAGTCGGGGGCGACGAGCAGTACTTC. Its translation is CASSPVGGDEQYF.

The chain recombines TRBV30 with TRBJ2-3, with D possibly TRBD2 on 6 matching bases. Trimming cost V 2 bases and J 1 base, with 13 bases left between them. Germline loops: CDR1 GTSNPN, CDR2 SVGIG (reference sequence). CDR3 length: 15 residues. The CDR3 DNA follows: TGTGCCTGGAGTACGGGGAGCGGGCGCACAGATACGCAGTATTTT. This encodes CAWSTGSGRTDTQYF.

As for this clone: The sample carries other DNA sequences with the same CDR3. J is TRBJ2-7 and V is TRBV5-4; the D gene is possibly TRBD2 (6 bases). The CDR3 covers 14 residues. V gave up 0 bases and J gave up 0 bases, with 7 bases separating them. The germline gives CDR1 SGHNT, CDR2 YYREEE (reference sequence). The CDR3 reads CASSLETSSYEQYF. In nucleotides, the CDR3 is TGTGCCAGCAGCTTGGAGACTAGCTCCTACGAGCAGTACTTC. The full variable domain, rest sourced from reference TRBV5-4 and TRBJ2-7, is ETGVTQSPTHLIKTRGQQVTLRCSSQSGHNTVSWYQQALGQGPQFIFQYYREEENGRGNFPPRFSGLQFPNYSSELNVNALELDDSALYLCASSLETSSYEQYFGPGTRLTVT.

The V and J genes are TRBV2 and TRBJ1-4; 9 nucleotides match TRBD1. CDR1 is SNHLY, CDR2 FYNNEI, per germline. The V segment lost 5 bases and the J segment 7 bases; nucleotides outside the gene matches: 8. The CDR3 has 15 residues. Here the CDR3 reads CASSTLQGAGEKLFF. DNA for the CDR3: TGTGCCAGCAGTACCTTACAGGGGGCAGGTGAAAAACTGTTTTTT. Variable domain in full (rest from reference TRBV2 and TRBJ1-4): EPEVTQTPSHQVTQMGQEVILRCVPISNHLYFYWYRQILGQKVEFLVSFYNNEISEKSEIFDDQFSVERPDGSNFTLKIRSTKLEDSAMYFCASSTLQGAGEKLFFGSGTQLSVL.

This clone was detected once. The chain recombines TRBV7-2 with TRBJ1-2; D gene unclear. This CDR3 is 15 amino acids long. Trimming left V 0 bases short and J 7 bases short, with 15 bases between. Germline lookup yields CDR1 SGHTA and CDR2 FQGNSA. As DNA, the CDR3 is TGTGCCAGCAGCTTAGCAGGGTCCTATTACCGTGGCTACACCTTC. This sequence encodes CASSLAGSYYRGYTF.

The V call is TRBV11-2, the J call TRBJ1-3, with D perhaps matching TRBD1 (6 bases). There are 15 residues in the CDR3. Germline assignment: CDR1 SGHAT and CDR2 FQNNGV. V was clipped by 4 bases and J by 2 bases, with 12 bases between them. The CDR3 nucleotides read TGTGCCAGCAGCTCGGTACAGGGACCTGGAAACACCATATATTTT. Its protein product is CASSSVQGPGNTIYF.

This rearrangement joins TRBV19 to TRBJ1-5, with TRBD1 as a possible D gene (5 bases). In germline, CDR1 is LNHDA, CDR2 SQIVND (reference sequence). Between the trimmed V and J ends, which lost 5 bases and 8 bases, there was a span of 28 bases. The CDR3 length is 18 residues. The CDR3 DNA reads TGTGCCAGTAGTGGGGTCGAAGGACTGAGAGCCGTCAGGGAGCCCCAGCATTTT. This translates into CASSGVEGLRAVREPQHF.

This clone was seen just once. The chain has TRBV7-9 and TRBJ2-7, with 8 positions matching TRBD1. J lost 4 bases, V lost 7 bases, and 12 bases had no gene match. The CDR3 consists of 15 residues. From germline, CDR1 is SEHNR and CDR2 FQNEAQ (reference sequence). The CDR3 sequence is CASTLGTGNVYEQYF. In nucleotides, the CDR3 is TGTGCCAGCACCCTGGGGACAGGTAACGTTTACGAGCAGTACTTC. Combining the CDR3 with reference TRBV7-9 and TRBJ2-7 gives the whole variable domain DTGVSQNPRHKITKRGQNVTFRCDPISEHNRLYWYRQTLGQGPEFLTYFQNEAQLEKSRLLSDRFSAERPKGSFSTLEIQRTEQGDSAMYLCASTLGTGNVYEQYFGPGTRLTVT.

This clone was seen more than once but under ten times. The sample has other DNA sequences that encode this CDR3 too. The chain employs TRBV30 and TRBJ1-5, with no clear D. The CDR3 totals 12 residues. Germline assignment: CDR1 GTSNPN and CDR2 SVGIG (reference sequence). The V end was cut by 1 base, the J end by 1 base, with 2 bases between. The CDR3 nucleotides read TGTGCCTGGAGTGGGAGCAATCAGCCCCAGCATTTT. As protein: CAWSGSNQPQHF.

This chain uses TRBV6-5 with TRBJ2-1, with D tentatively TRBD1 (5 bases). The CDR3 has 13 residues. Germline V gives CDR1 MNHEY, CDR2 SVGAGI. Trimming took off 6 bases at V and 6 bases at J, with 12 bases between the two ends. The CDR3 region has the DNA TGTGCCAGCAGACATGGGGCTCGCAATGAGCAGTTCTTC. Protein sequence: CASRHGARNEQFF.

The J gene is TRBJ2-1, the V gene TRBV29-1; D remains unclear. The V and J ends lost 4 bases and 6 bases respectively, with 13 bases between them. CDR1 and CDR2 (germline): SQVTM, ANQGSEA. CDR3 length equals 13 residues. CDR3 in amino acids: CSVVPPIRNEQFF. CDR3 in DNA: TGCAGCGTTGTACCACCGATTCGCAATGAGCAGTTCTTC.

The gene calls are TRBV5-1 and TRBJ2-7; D not certain. The CDR3 has 14 amino acids. V was pared by 4 bases and J by 4 bases, with 15 bases between. Germline assignment: CDR1 SGHRS and CDR2 YFSETQ. The CDR3: CASSPSGLAYEQYF. DNA for the CDR3: TGCGCCAGCAGCCCTAGTGGGTTGGCGTACGAGCAGTACTTC.

The V and J genes are TRBV7-9 and TRBJ1-5, with TRBD1 as a possible D gene (5 bases). CDR3 length: 15 residues. Germline-derived CDR1 and CDR2 are SEHNR and FQNEAQ (reference sequence). V dropped 1 base and J dropped 4 bases, with 11 bases sitting between them. The CDR3 DNA sequence: TGTGCCAGCAGCTTAGGTGAGGCAGGGAATCAGCCCCAGCATTTT. Protein: CASSLGEAGNQPQHF. Full variable domain (missing parts from reference TRBV7-9 and TRBJ1-5): DTGVSQNPRHKITKRGQNVTFRCDPISEHNRLYWYRQTLGQGPEFLTYFQNEAQLEKSRLLSDRFSAERPKGSFSTLEIQRTEQGDSAMYLCASSLGEAGNQPQHFGDGTRLSIL.

V gene TRBV5-6 combines with J gene TRBJ2-7; TRBD1 agrees at 9 bases. Germline V CDR1 and CDR2: SGHDT, YYEEEE. The V segment lost 2 bases and the J segment 1 base; nucleotides outside the gene matches: 4. CDR3 length: 15 amino acids. The CDR3 sequence: CASSFWDRASYEQYF. The CDR3 DNA is TGTGCCAGCAGCTTCTGGGACAGGGCGTCCTACGAGCAGTACTTC.